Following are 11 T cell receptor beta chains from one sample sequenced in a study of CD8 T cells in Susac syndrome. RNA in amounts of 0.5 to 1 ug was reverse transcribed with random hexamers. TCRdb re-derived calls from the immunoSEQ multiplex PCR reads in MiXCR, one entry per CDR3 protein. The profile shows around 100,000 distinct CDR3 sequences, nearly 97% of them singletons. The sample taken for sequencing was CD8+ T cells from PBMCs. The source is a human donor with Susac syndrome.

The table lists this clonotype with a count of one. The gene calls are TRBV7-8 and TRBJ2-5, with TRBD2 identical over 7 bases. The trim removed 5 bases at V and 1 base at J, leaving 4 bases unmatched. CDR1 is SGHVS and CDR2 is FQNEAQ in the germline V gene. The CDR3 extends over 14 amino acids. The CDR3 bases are TGTGCCAGCAGCGGAGGGACTACCCAAGAGACCCAGTACTTC. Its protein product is CASSGGTTQETQYF.

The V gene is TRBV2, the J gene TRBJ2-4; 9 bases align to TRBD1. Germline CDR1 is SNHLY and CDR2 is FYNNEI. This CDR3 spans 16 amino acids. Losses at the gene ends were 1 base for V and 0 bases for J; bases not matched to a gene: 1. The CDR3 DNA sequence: TGTGCCAGCAGTGAAGACAGGGGGCGAGCCAAAAACATTCAGTACTTC. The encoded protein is CASSEDRGRAKNIQYF.

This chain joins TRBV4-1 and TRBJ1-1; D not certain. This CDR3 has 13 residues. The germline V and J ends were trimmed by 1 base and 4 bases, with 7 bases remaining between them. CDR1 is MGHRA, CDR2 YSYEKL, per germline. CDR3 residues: CASSQAKGTEAFF. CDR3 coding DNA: TGCGCCAGCAGCCAAGCCAAGGGCACTGAAGCTTTCTTT.

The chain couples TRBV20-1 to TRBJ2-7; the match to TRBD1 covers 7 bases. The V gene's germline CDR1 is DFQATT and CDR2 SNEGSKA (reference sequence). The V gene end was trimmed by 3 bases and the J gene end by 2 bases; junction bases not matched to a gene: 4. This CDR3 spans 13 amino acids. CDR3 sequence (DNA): TGCAGTGCTAGCGACAGGGTTGCCTACGAGCAGTACTTC. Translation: CSASDRVAYEQYF.

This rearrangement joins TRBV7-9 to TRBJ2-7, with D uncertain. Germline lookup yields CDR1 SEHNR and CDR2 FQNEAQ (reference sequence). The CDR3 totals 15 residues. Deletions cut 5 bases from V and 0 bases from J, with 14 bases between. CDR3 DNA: TGTGCCAGCAGCCCTGACTCTAGGAGCTCCTACGAGCAGTACTTC. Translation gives CASSPDSRSSYEQYF.

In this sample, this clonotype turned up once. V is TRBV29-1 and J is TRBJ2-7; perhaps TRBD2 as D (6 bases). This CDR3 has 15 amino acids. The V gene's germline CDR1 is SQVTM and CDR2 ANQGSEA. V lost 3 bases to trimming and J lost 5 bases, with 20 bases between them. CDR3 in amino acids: CSVERPGLEKDEQYF. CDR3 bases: TGCAGCGTTGAGCGCCCGGGACTGGAGAAAGACGAGCAGTACTTC.

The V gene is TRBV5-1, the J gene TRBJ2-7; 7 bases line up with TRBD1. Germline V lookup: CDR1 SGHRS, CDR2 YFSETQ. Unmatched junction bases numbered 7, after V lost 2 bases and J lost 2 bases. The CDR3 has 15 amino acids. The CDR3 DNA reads TGCGCCAGCAGCTTCTCCACGGGACAGCCCTACGAGCAGTACTTC. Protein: CASSFSTGQPYEQYF.

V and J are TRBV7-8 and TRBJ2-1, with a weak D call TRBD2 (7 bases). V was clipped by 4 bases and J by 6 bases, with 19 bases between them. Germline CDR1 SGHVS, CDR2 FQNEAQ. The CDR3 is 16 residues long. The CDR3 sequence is CASSSGASGLPNEQFF. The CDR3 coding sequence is TGTGCCAGCAGCTCGGGGGCTAGCGGACTACCCAATGAGCAGTTCTTC.

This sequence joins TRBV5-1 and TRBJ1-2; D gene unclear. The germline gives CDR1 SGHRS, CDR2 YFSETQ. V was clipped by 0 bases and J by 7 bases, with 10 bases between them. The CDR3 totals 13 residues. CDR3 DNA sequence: TGCGCCAGCAGCTTGGAATCGGGATTTGGCTACACCTTC. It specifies CASSLESGFGYTF.

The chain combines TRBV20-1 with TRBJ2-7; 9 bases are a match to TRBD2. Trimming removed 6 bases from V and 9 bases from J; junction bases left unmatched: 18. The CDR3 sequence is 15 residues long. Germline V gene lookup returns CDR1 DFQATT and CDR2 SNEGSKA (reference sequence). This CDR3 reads CSADVPGLAGPGQYF. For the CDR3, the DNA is TGCAGTGCAGACGTACCGGGACTAGCCGGACCCGGGCAGTACTTC.

This CDR3 reads CATSRGQQETQYF. CDR3 in DNA: TGTGCCACCAGCAGAGGACAGCAAGAGACCCAGTACTTC. The V call is TRBV15, the J call TRBJ2-5, with D possibly being TRBD1 (5 bases). Germline loops: CDR1 LNHNV, CDR2 YYDKDF (reference sequence). V was trimmed by 1 base and J by 2 bases, leaving 5 bases between them. The CDR3 is 13 residues long.